The sample holds a few counts of the clone carrying this T cell receptor (beta chain). No antigen is known for it. RNA, once extracted, was reverse transcribed into cDNA for use as the sequencing template. Data came from immunoSEQ multiplex PCR; TCRdb stores just in-frame clones and leaves some out. The table lists about 210,000 clones, 40% to 55% of them singletons. This sample stems from a study of CD8+ T cells in alopecia areata. General observations from the study: When scalp samples are sequenced, resident alphabeta T cells of normal skin are also captured.

As to treatment: oral pan-JAK inhibitor, 5-10 mg twice daily. A FACSAria was used to sort CD4+ and CD8+ T cells. These cells came from PBMCs. The specimen was CD4+ T cells sorted from blood, collected at approximately week 39, from a patient treated with tofacitinib. This TCR came from a human donor with alopecia areata.

The CDR3, as DNA: TGTGCCAGCAGCGGTCCGGGACAGGGCCAAGCGCACACCATATATTTT. It specifies CASSGPGQGQAHTIYF. This chain connects TRBV11-2 to TRBJ1-3; 9 positions match TRBD1. Germline lookup yields CDR1 SGHAT and CDR2 FQNNGV. Trimming took 5 bases from V and 8 from J; bases not matched to a gene: 13. The length of the CDR3 is 16 residues.